The subject of this entry is one T cell receptor beta chain. The antigen is not known. Time point here: blood from clinic visit 5 months post-surgery; TSC patient then seizure free. Produced via immunoSEQ multiplex PCR; TCRdb's table is partial and in-frame only. This table holds about 340,000 clones, about 93% found once. This entry comes from a study of brain T cells in children with intractable seizures. The study, taken as a whole, reports: Viral specificity was inferred only from CDR3 similarity; HCMV serostatus was unknown.

The V end lost 0 bases, the J end lost 3 bases, and 8 bases lay between the germline ends. Germline lookup yields CDR1 LNHNV and CDR2 YYDKDF (reference sequence). The CDR3 has 14 residues. The chain uses TRBV15 and TRBJ1-1; no reliable D call. The sequence was collected from a boy under three years old with tuberous sclerosis and intractable seizures. This specimen was peripheral blood, taken more than 4 months after surgery. The CDR3: CATSREYGDTEAFF. DNA of the CDR3: TGTGCCACCAGCAGAGAATATGGCGACACTGAAGCTTTCTTT.